These T cell receptor beta chains were read from a single sample in a study of cytomegalovirus exposure and HLA in healthy donors. Libraries were prepared by immunoSEQ multiplex PCR; TCRdb keeps only in-frame clonotypes and omits some of them. The sample lists tens of thousands of clones; more than 65% were seen once. The sequenced material came from PBMCs. The source of these receptors is a male donor in good health and CMV-seropositive. CDR3s include the opening cysteine and the closing phenylalanine or tryptophan. D genes are given only for firm matches. Clone size is shown for a subset of rows, as once, few, many or a class of expanded clone.

TRBV7-3	TRBD1	TRBJ2-7	.	CASSPPTGVEQYF	TGTGCCAGCAGCCCCCCGACAGGGGTCGAGCAGTACTTC
TRBV5-6	.	TRBJ2-7	.	CASSLVGRNEQYF	TGTGCCAGCAGCTTAGTGGGGCGTAACGAGCAGTACTTC
TRBV6-5	.	TRBJ2-1	.	CASKAGGGYNEQFF	TGTGCCAGCAAAGCGGGTGGGGGTTACAATGAGCAGTTCTTC
TRBV6-6	.	TRBJ1-1	.	CASSYSMVEEAFF	TGTGCCAGCAGTTACTCGATGGTGGAGGAGGCTTTCTTT
TRBV14	.	TRBJ1-2	.	CASSQDPQGRYGYTF	TGTGCCAGCAGCCAAGATCCTCAGGGGCGATACGGCTACACCTTC
TRBV7-9	.	TRBJ2-1	once	CSSHNYNEQFF	TGTTCCAGCCACAACTACAATGAGCAGTTCTTC
TRBV7-9	.	TRBJ2-5	.	CASSFPRLVEGQETQYF	TGTGCCAGCAGCTTCCCCCGGCTTGTGGAGGGGCAAGAGACCCAGTACTTC
TRBV27	TRBD1	TRBJ1-2	few	CASSLEGADGYTF	TGTGCCAGCAGTTTAGAGGGGGCGGATGGCTACACCTTC
TRBV19	.	TRBJ2-3	.	CASSIAGRSTDTQYF	TGTGCCAGTAGTATCGCTGGCAGGTCCACAGATACGCAGTATTTT
TRBV4-1	.	TRBJ1-5	.	CASSPRVLGVEGNQPQHF	TGCGCCAGCAGCCCCCGCGTGCTCGGGGTTGAGGGCAATCAGCCCCAGCATTTT
TRBV7-2	.	TRBJ2-7	.	CASSLSQVVSYEQYF	TGTGCCAGCAGCTTAAGCCAGGTCGTCTCCTACGAGCAGTACTTC
TRBV2	.	TRBJ2-4	few	CASSSQGSGDIQYF	TGTGCCAGCAGTTCTCAAGGAAGCGGAGACATTCAGTACTTC
TRBV9	TRBD2	TRBJ2-1	.	CASSVAGGLQFF	TGTGCCAGCAGCGTAGCGGGGGGGCTGCAGTTCTTC